Following are 12 T cell receptor beta chains from one sample sequenced in a study of tissue T cells after allogeneic stem cell transplantation. Data came from immunoSEQ multiplex PCR; TCRdb stores just in-frame clones and leaves some out. This table has about 20,000 clones, roughly three quarters appearing once. The sequenced sample was spleen. Receptors originate from a female BALB/c mouse in good health. The strain bears MHC haplotype H2-d.

Notes on this clone: The listed genes are named as in mouse. The read terminates 1 residue ahead of where the CDR3 ends, so the germline J gene completes it. The same CDR3 arises from other DNA sequences in this sample as well. The chain is built from TRBV19 and TRBJ2-3; D is perhaps TRBD2 (7 bases). With 0 bases removed from V and 3 bases from J, the gap between germline ends came to 14 bases. The CDR3 loop spans 16 amino acids. Germline V gene sequence: CDR1 FNHDT, CDR2 SITEND (reference sequence). CDR3 DNA, as far as it was read: TGTGCCAGCAGTATAGAGGGGGGCGGGGGGGCAGAAACGCTGTAT. As protein: CASSIEGGGGAETLY. Given in full, the CDR3 is CASSIEGGGGAETLYF.

Comment on this clone: The gene symbols are mouse symbols. CDR3 bases read: TGTGCCAGCAGTGTCTGGGGGTACTATGAACAGTAC. Encoded protein: CASSVWGYYEQY. The entire CDR3 sequence reads CASSVWGYYEQYF. The rearrangement uses TRBV13-2 and TRBJ2-7; 7 bases align to TRBD2. The CDR3 is cut off 1 residue early in the read; its end comes from the germline J gene. The CDR3 has 13 residues. The V and J ends lost 7 bases and 3 bases, in that order; junction bases with no gene match: 7. CDR1 is NNHNN, CDR2 SYGAGS, per germline (reference sequence).

With respect to this clone: Gene names are mouse gene names. The CDR3 end lies 1 residue beyond the end of the read and is filled in from the germline J gene. The chain links TRBV29 to TRBJ2-5; 8 positions match TRBD1. CDR1 and CDR2 (germline): MSHET, SYDVDS. V was pared by 5 bases and J by 3 bases, with 7 bases of the junction left unmatched. The CDR3 loop spans 15 amino acids. The covered CDR3 bases are TGTGCTAGCAGTCCGCAGGGGGCGCGACAAGACACCCAGTAC. Its protein product is CASSPQGARQDTQY. The whole CDR3 region reads CASSPQGARQDTQYF.

This clone was seen more than once but under ten times. Mouse germline and gene names are used. Read sequence stops 1 residue before the CDR3 end, and the germline J gene provides the missing end. The gene calls are TRBV2 and TRBJ2-3; a weak D match, TRBD1 (5 bases). Germline V gives CDR1 LGHNA, CDR2 YSYQKL. The germline V and J ends were trimmed by 0 bases and 2 bases, with 9 bases remaining between them. The CDR3 length is 15 residues. The DNA read from the CDR3 is TGTGCCAGCAGCCAAGAAGGCAGGGTTGCAGAAACGCTGTAT. Protein: CASSQEGRVAETLY. The entire CDR3 reads CASSQEGRVAETLYF.

Concerning this clone: Genes here carry mouse names. The CDR3 end falls 1 residue outside the read, so it is completed with the germline J gene. The chain combines TRBV31 with TRBJ1-6; D not certain. TRBJ1-6 is labeled an ORF, and its function is uncertain. Germline V gene lookup returns CDR1 GKSSPN and CDR2 SITVG. The CDR3 is 15 amino acids. Trimming shortened V by 0 bases and J by 2 bases, and 8 bases separated the two germline ends. The CDR3 bases that were read are TGTGCCTGGAGTCTAAGCCAGGCCTATAATTCGCCCCTCTAC. Protein product: CAWSLSQAYNSPLY. In full, the CDR3 is CAWSLSQAYNSPLYF.

In this sample, this clone turned up a few times. Mouse gene names apply. The read halts 1 residue ahead of the CDR3 end, with the missing end drawn from the germline J gene. The chain has TRBV13-2 and TRBJ1-3, with D perhaps TRBD1 (6 bases). CDR1 is NNHNN and CDR2 is SYGAGS in the germline V gene (reference sequence). This CDR3 has 15 amino acids. Trimming removed 0 bases from V and 0 bases from J, with 7 bases in between. Incomplete CDR3 DNA: TGTGCCAGCGGTGATGAGGGACATTCTGGAAATACGCTCTAT. Its translation is CASGDEGHSGNTLY. The CDR3 in full is CASGDEGHSGNTLYF.

A note on this clone: The gene names here belong to mouse. The read is 1 residue too short to cover the CDR3 end, so that end is filled in from the germline J gene. The rearrangement links TRBV4 to TRBJ2-5, with 8 nucleotides matching TRBD2. V trimming: 3 bases; J trimming: 3 bases; junction bases outside the gene matches: 2. CDR3 length equals 14 residues. In germline, CDR1 is LGHDT, CDR2 YNNKQL (reference sequence). Partial CDR3 DNA: TGTGCCAGCAGCTACTCTGGGGGGCAAGACACCCAGTAC. This codes for CASSYSGGQDTQY. The CDR3 in full is CASSYSGGQDTQYF. Together with reference TRBV4 and TRBJ2-5, the CDR3 gives the full variable domain: ETAVFQTPNYHVTQVGNEVSFNCKQTLGHDTMYWYKQDSKKLLKIMFSYNNKQLIVNETVPRRFSPQSSDKAHLNLRIKSVEPEDSAVYLCASSYSGGQDTQYFGPGTRLLVL.

Points on this clone: Germline and genes here are mouse. The read halts 1 residue ahead of the CDR3 end, with the missing end drawn from the germline J gene. The gene calls are TRBV5 and TRBJ2-7; D remains unclear. V was cut by 1 base and J by 4 bases, with 5 bases left in between. This CDR3 contains 12 residues. The V gene's germline CDR1 is LGHNA and CDR2 YNLKQL (reference sequence). CDR3 bases read: TGTGCCAGCAGCCAAGGACCGTATGAACAGTAC. It yields the protein CASSQGPYEQY. The complete CDR3 reads CASSQGPYEQYF.

Comments on this clone: One end of the junction fails to match germline, which may point to a read error. The gene symbols are mouse symbols. With the read ending 1 residue before the CDR3 end, the germline J gene is used to fill in that end. The sample has other DNA sequences that encode this CDR3 too. V gene TRBV13-1 combines with J gene TRBJ1-3; TRBD1 matches 8 bases. Germline V gene data show CDR1 as NSHNY and CDR2 as SYGAGN. The CDR3 runs 14 residues. CDR3 residues: CASSDAGGGNTLYF. The CDR3 bases that were read are TGTGCCAGCAGCGATGCAGGGGGCGGAAATACGCTCTAT.

As regards this clone: The gene names given are mouse names. The observed sequence ends 1 residue before the CDR3 terminus, with the missing tail filled in from the germline J gene. The rearrangement joins TRBV13-3 to TRBJ2-5; 7 bases match TRBD1. Per the germline V gene, CDR1 is NNHDY and CDR2 is SYVADS. The CDR3 is 14 amino acids. The trim removed 2 bases at V and 1 base at J, leaving 1 base unmatched. The sequenced CDR3 bases are TGTGCCAGCAGTGAAGACAGGGACCAAGACACCCAGTAC. It yields the protein CASSEDRDQDTQY. The entire CDR3 protein is CASSEDRDQDTQYF. Full variable domain (missing parts from reference TRBV13-3 and TRBJ2-5): EAAVTQSPRSKVAVTGGKVTLSCHQTNNHDYMYWYRQDTGHGLRLIHYSYVADSTEKGDIPDGYKASRPSQENFSLILELASLSQTAVYFCASSEDRDQDTQYFGPGTRLLVL.

In this sample, this clone turned up a few times. The germline and genes are mouse ones. The read ends 1 residue shy of where the CDR3 ends; the end is completed using the germline J gene. The chain couples TRBV19 to TRBJ1-2, with TRBD1 matching over 9 bases. CDR3 length equals 14 residues. V was clipped by 2 bases and J by 2 bases; unmatched bases: 1. The germline CDR1 and CDR2 sequences are FNHDT and SITEND (reference sequence). The sequenced part of the CDR3 DNA is TGTGCCAGCAGTATCGGACAGGGGAACTCCGACTACACC. Protein product: CASSIGQGNSDYT. The whole CDR3 sequence is CASSIGQGNSDYTF.

Details on this clone: Gene names are mouse gene names. The read halts 1 residue ahead of the CDR3 end, with the missing end drawn from the germline J gene. The genes are TRBV14 and TRBJ2-4; TRBD2 agrees at 10 bases. The germline V gene encodes CDR1 SGHDT and CDR2 FRDEAV. The CDR3 sequence is 16 residues long. V shed 4 bases, J shed 0 bases, and the junction held 5 bases outside the gene matches. The sequenced CDR3 bases are TGTGCCAGCAGTCCGGACTGGGGGTCTAGTCAAAACACCTTGTAC. It is translated as CASSPDWGSSQNTLY. The CDR3 as a whole reads CASSPDWGSSQNTLYF.